This T cell receptor (beta chain) was obtained from a study of blood T cell repertoires in COVID-19. Study summary: Sites across the United States, Italy and Spain contributed samples from acute and convalescent COVID-19. PBMCs, B-cell-depleted T cells, or T cells provided the cDNA or gDNA that made up the material.

CDR3 length: 15 residues. Trimming removed 4 bases at V and 8 bases at J, with 18 bases between. Germline V gene sequence: CDR1 LGHNA, CDR2 YSLEER. Original analysis: It was from reference gene primer amplification that nucleated cell counts were estimated. Clones were sequenced by immunoSEQ multiplex PCR, and TCRdb holds only the in-frame ones, with some missing. V and J calls and clone size are copied from that table; D and trimming were computed from the DNA. The sample has about 61,000 clones, roughly 84% seen once. The chain joins TRBV4-3 to TRBJ2-1; TRBD2 is a possible D gene (5 bases). Sequencing was done on a sample of peripheral blood. This clonotype was obtained from a man older than 75 in a cohort sampled during active COVID-19. In DNA form, the CDR3 reads TGCGCCAGCAGCCCAAACCCGGGCGGACTCGATGAGCAGTTCTTC. Translation gives CASSPNPGGLDEQFF.